This T cell receptor beta chain appears in the sequencing data of a study of vaccination and CD4 T cells after COVID-19. About the research overall: Taking of post-vaccine samples occurred a median about 70 days after dose two (range 14 to 241).

Germline-derived CDR1 and CDR2 are DFQATT and SNEGSKA (reference sequence). CDR3 length: 15 amino acids. Trimming at V came to 3 bases and at J to 4 bases, leaving 5 bases not matched to a gene. Overall study findings and caveats: Only after vaccination were a median 86.3% of convalescents' reactive clones seen.

Indicated treatment: roughly nine-day PBMC culture with coronavirus spike peptide pools or control peptides (ViraFEST assay). TCRs were sequenced by ViraFEST after antigen-specific T cells had been expanded with peptide pools. The Oncomine TCR Beta short-read assay sequenced DNA from cultured CD4+ T cells. TCRdb re-analysed the PCR reads in MiXCR, keeping a single row per CDR3 protein. The sample lists about 23,000 distinct CDR3 sequences, roughly 44% seen once, with over 15% in the top ten. Points on this clonotype: Its specificity is unknown.

The clonotype comes from a human donor who received a COVID-19 vaccine. V and J are TRBV20-1 and TRBJ2-5; 13 bases agree with TRBD2. Sequencing used CD4+ T cells from blood, cultured in vitro, obtained before SARS-CoV-2 vaccination. The CDR3 nucleotides are TGCAGTGCTAGGTCAGGACTAGCGGGGGCAGAGACCCAGTACTTC. This encodes CSARSGLAGAETQYF.